These T cell receptor beta chains were read from a single sample in a study of a mutant IDH1 vaccine in newly diagnosed glioma. The antigens these receptors bind are not known. Clones were read by immunoSEQ multiplex PCR, and TCRdb kept only the in-frame ones, dropping some. There are some 57,000 clones in the sample; over 75% occur only once, and less than 5% lies in the top ten. The source material was PBMCs, sampled from a glioma patient whose treatment included an IDH1 peptide vaccine. Receptor source: a woman between 40 and 50 years old with glioma. Some clones in this sample may be carry-over from other donors' samples. Both conserved end residues are part of each CDR3. Each record gives: CDR3 protein, CDR3 length, J gene, V gene.

CASSYVGGGETQYF	14	TRBJ2-5	TRBV7-6
CASSLEGGGDLGTQYF	16	TRBJ2-5	TRBV5-6
CASSRGDNRYEQYF	14	TRBJ2-7	TRBV19
CASSFTTFATNEKLFF	16	TRBJ1-4	TRBV7-6
CASSVAVGAPYEQYF	15	TRBJ2-7	TRBV9
CASAGQISGNTIYF	14	TRBJ1-3	TRBV2
CASSLAGRPSGNTIYF	16	TRBJ1-3	TRBV7-8
CASSLRAGGSRYF	13	TRBJ2-7	TRBV27
CASSFVTGQPQHF	13	TRBJ1-5	TRBV27
CASMGQGRETQYF	13	TRBJ2-5	TRBV5-5
CASRTRGDEKLFF	13	TRBJ1-4	TRBV6-5
CACRRASGIVEQFF	14	TRBJ2-1	TRBV2
CASSITGLRNTEAFF	15	TRBJ1-1	TRBV25-1
CASSYGQGGTEAFF	14	TRBJ1-1	TRBV6-5
CASSRAYFGTGDYEQYF	17	TRBJ2-7	TRBV4-3
CASSLPLGLNEQFF	14	TRBJ2-1	TRBV5-6
CSSPGGSTGPSSTDTQYF	18	TRBJ2-3	TRBV29-1
CAISGGQNTRYEQYF	15	TRBJ2-7	TRBV10-3
CASSYPPGQDPSNQPQHF	18	TRBJ1-5	TRBV7-8
CASSYTGQGGNEQFF	15	TRBJ2-1	TRBV6-6
CASSQDRGLGYGYTF	15	TRBJ1-2	TRBV4-3
CATSREWGEAFF	12	TRBJ1-1	TRBV15
CASSPSHRGQFTGELFF	17	TRBJ2-2	TRBV4-3
CASSFLRDNSYEQYF	15	TRBJ2-7	TRBV5-1
CASSRTSVNTEAFF	14	TRBJ1-1	TRBV5-1
CASGVGTQYF	10	TRBJ2-3	TRBV27
CASSPPGGLKETQYF	15	TRBJ2-5	TRBV18
CASSRSGGIYEQYF	14	TRBJ2-7	TRBV27
CASSLVPLSYEQYF	14	TRBJ2-7	TRBV5-1
CASSLNNEQFF	11	TRBJ2-1	TRBV6-5
CASSLSRFFGNTEAFF	16	TRBJ1-1	TRBV27
CASSLGDTPIF	11	TRBJ2-7	TRBV13
CASSLAPYTEAFF	13	TRBJ1-1	TRBV11-2
CASSVPGSYNSPLHF	15	TRBJ1-6	TRBV5-8
CASSVEGAGKAFF	13	TRBJ1-1	TRBV9
CASSPPDGRGIGYTF	15	TRBJ1-2	TRBV19
CASSATGTGVREQYF	15	TRBJ2-7	TRBV5-1
CASSEGRGTEAFF	13	TRBJ1-1	TRBV4-3
CASGLVVRGGTEAFF	15	TRBJ1-1	TRBV12-5
CASPQATNYGYTF	13	TRBJ1-2	TRBV6-1
CASSQGVAGMNTEAFF	16	TRBJ1-1	TRBV4-1
CSTLGTEAFF	10	TRBJ1-1	TRBV29-1
CASSEFPSGGLQETQYF	17	TRBJ2-5	TRBV10-1
CASSLGTGGDFYEQYF	16	TRBJ2-7	TRBV5-6
CASSYSRQGHGYTF	14	TRBJ1-2	TRBV6-5
CACQGRGAETEAFF	14	TRBJ1-1	TRBV30
CASSPQGFSGNTIYF	15	TRBJ1-3	TRBV21-1
CASSLALRQGSHTEAFF	17	TRBJ1-1	TRBV7-9
CSVEVAGINEQYF	13	TRBJ2-7	TRBV29-1
CASSDLGNQPQHF	13	TRBJ1-5	TRBV10-1
CASRAPGQIDGYTF	14	TRBJ1-2	TRBV27
CASRVQDGYGYTF	13	TRBJ1-2	TRBV6-1
CASSVGTSVQETQYF	15	TRBJ2-5	TRBV7-6
CASSPGNEQFF	11	TRBJ2-1	TRBV27
CASSPRDAATNEKLFF	16	TRBJ1-4	TRBV5-4